This section outlines one TCR beta chain sequence together with its context. This record comes from a study of cytomegalovirus exposure and HLA in healthy donors. V shed 11 bases and J shed 3 bases, with 11 bases lying between them. This CDR3 is built from 13 residues. The germline gives CDR1 MNHNS, CDR2 SASEGT. It was with 60 Vbeta and 13 Jbeta primers that the PCR ran. TCRdb's table, derived via immunoSEQ multiplex PCR, lists solely in-frame clones and lacks some. The sample features 200,000 to 250,000 clones, with about 1% in its top ten. This TCR derives from a woman in her twenties or thirties in good health and CMV-seropositive. The specimen was PBMCs. The chain recombines TRBV6-1 with TRBJ2-6; tentatively, D is TRBD1 (6 bases). CDR3 coding DNA: TGTGCCGGACAGCTGAGTGGGGCCAACGTCCTGACTTTC. It is translated as CAGQLSGANVLTF.